This is a list of T cell receptor beta chains from one sample in a study of immune evolution from preneoplasia to lung adenocarcinoma. Repertoires were generated with immunoSEQ multiplex PCR, while TCRdb's copy carries only in-frame clones and drops some. This sample has approximately 17,000 clones, with 65% to 90% found just once. The sample comprised FFPE invasive lung adenocarcinoma tissue. Every receptor here comes from a person aged 65 to 85 with invasive lung adenocarcinoma. The CDR3 runs from the conserved cysteine through the conserved F or W. Fields, in order: clone size, J gene, V gene, D gene, CDR3 DNA, CDR3 protein. A D gene is named only where the DNA matches it firmly. The size of a clone is reported for some rows only, either as once, few or many, or as a class for expanded clones.

size: -
J: TRBJ1-2
V: TRBV10-3
D: -
DNA: TGTGCCATCAGTGGGTCCCGGGACGTCGGTGGCTACACCTTC
CDR3: CAISGSRDVGGYTF

size: -
J: TRBJ1-2
V: TRBV2
D: TRBD1
DNA: TGTGCCAGCAGTATCACCGGGACAGGGAACTATGGCTACACCTTC
CDR3: CASSITGTGNYGYTF

size: -
J: TRBJ2-7
V: TRBV5-6
D: -
DNA: TGTGCCAGCAGCCAGCCGGGACCCCTCTCCTACGAGCAGTACTTC
CDR3: CASSQPGPLSYEQYF

size: -
J: TRBJ1-5
V: TRBV28
D: -
DNA: TGTGCCAGCAGTCCGCTGAAGACAGGTAGCAATCAGCCCCAGCATTTT
CDR3: CASSPLKTGSNQPQHF

size: -
J: TRBJ1-1
V: TRBV2
D: -
DNA: TGTGCCAGCGCTTACGCAGGGGTCGCAGGGGAAGCTTTCTTT
CDR3: CASAYAGVAGEAFF

size: few
J: TRBJ1-2
V: TRBV5-1
D: TRBD1
DNA: TGCGCCAGCAGCTTGGACGGCCTCGGGACAGGGTTTGGCTACACCTTC
CDR3: CASSLDGLGTGFGYTF

size: -
J: TRBJ1-1
V: TRBV5-1
D: -
DNA: TGCGCCAGCAGCCTCCAGATGAACACTGAAGCTTTCTTT
CDR3: CASSLQMNTEAFF

size: -
J: TRBJ1-4
V: TRBV28
D: TRBD1
DNA: TGTGCCAGCAGTTTGAGACAGGGGGAAAAACTGTTTTTT
CDR3: CASSLRQGEKLFF

size: -
J: TRBJ2-7
V: TRBV28
D: TRBD2
DNA: TGTGCCAGCAGTTACCGGACTAGCGGGAGTGTCTACGAGCAGTACTTC
CDR3: CASSYRTSGSVYEQYF

size: -
J: TRBJ2-1
V: TRBV28
D: TRBD1
DNA: TGTGCCAGCACCAATCCGCAGGGGGCCGGCAATGAGCAGTTCTTC
CDR3: CASTNPQGAGNEQFF

size: once
J: TRBJ2-7
V: TRBV15
D: -
DNA: TGTGCCACTGGTCAAGGGGGTATGGGCGAGCAGTACTTC
CDR3: CATGQGGMGEQYF

size: -
J: TRBJ2-7
V: TRBV7-6
D: -
DNA: TGTGCCAGCAGCTTCCGGGACATTTACGAGCAGTACTTC
CDR3: CASSFRDIYEQYF

size: few
J: TRBJ2-3
V: TRBV29-1
D: -
DNA: TGCAGCGGCTGGGAGGGGGCAGATACGCAGTATTTT
CDR3: CSGWEGADTQYF

size: -
J: TRBJ2-3
V: TRBV28
D: -
DNA: TGTGCCACCAACAGGGTTACGGATACGCAGTATTTT
CDR3: CATNRVTDTQYF

size: -
J: TRBJ2-2
V: TRBV2
D: -
DNA: TGTGCCAGCAGGTTGGACGGGCAGGGCGGGGAGCTGTTTTTT
CDR3: CASRLDGQGGELFF

size: -
J: TRBJ2-3
V: TRBV10-1
D: -
DNA: TGCGCCAGCAGTGAAGGAGGCACCACAGATACGCAGTATTTT
CDR3: CASSEGGTTDTQYF

size: -
J: TRBJ2-7
V: TRBV6-1
D: -
DNA: TGTGCCAGCAGTGAAGCAGGGGGGCGGCAGTACTTC
CDR3: CASSEAGGRQYF

size: -
J: TRBJ2-7
V: TRBV5-1
D: -
DNA: TGCGCCAGTACTGGGCCAGGGACCCTAGGGGAGCAGTACTTC
CDR3: CASTGPGTLGEQYF

size: -
J: TRBJ1-5
V: TRBV28
D: -
DNA: TGTGCCAGCAGTGCCGAGGGGGGACCGGGCAATCAGCCCCAGCATTTT
CDR3: CASSAEGGPGNQPQHF

size: -
J: TRBJ2-1
V: TRBV18
D: TRBD2
DNA: TGTGCCAGCTCACCACCGGCGGGAGGGGGCAATGAGCAGTTCTTC
CDR3: CASSPPAGGGNEQFF

size: -
J: TRBJ2-1
V: TRBV10-2
D: TRBD1
DNA: TGCGCCAGCAGAAAGGACACAGGGGATGAGCAGTTCTTC
CDR3: CASRKDTGDEQFF

size: -
J: TRBJ2-7
V: TRBV5-1
D: TRBD1
DNA: TGCGCCAGCAGCCCAGGGGGCGCGAGGGAGCAGTACTTC
CDR3: CASSPGGAREQYF

size: -
J: TRBJ2-5
V: TRBV6-5
D: -
DNA: TGTGCCAGCAGCCCAGGAGGGGTGGGAAGTGAGACCCAGTACTTC
CDR3: CASSPGGVGSETQYF

size: -
J: TRBJ2-7
V: TRBV29-1
D: TRBD2
DNA: TGCAGCGTTGAAGGATCAGCTAGCGGGAGCTACGAGCAGTACTTC
CDR3: CSVEGSASGSYEQYF

size: -
J: TRBJ1-1
V: TRBV4-1
D: -
DNA: TGCGCCAGCAGCCAAGATCTTATGAGGACTGAAGCTTTCTTT
CDR3: CASSQDLMRTEAFF

size: -
J: TRBJ1-1
V: TRBV9
D: -
DNA: TGTGCCAGCAGCCCTGGGACGAACACTGAAGCTTTCTTT
CDR3: CASSPGTNTEAFF

size: -
J: TRBJ1-3
V: TRBV27
D: -
DNA: TGTGCCAGCAGTTTATCGCCTCAGATTGGAAACACCATATATTTT
CDR3: CASSLSPQIGNTIYF

size: -
J: TRBJ1-3
V: TRBV28
D: -
DNA: TGTGCCGGGATTCTTGGAAACACCATATATTTT
CDR3: CAGILGNTIYF

size: -
J: TRBJ2-7
V: TRBV5-6
D: TRBD2
DNA: TGTGCCAGCAGCTTCGGGACTAGCCCCTACGAGCAGTACTTC
CDR3: CASSFGTSPYEQYF

size: -
J: TRBJ2-7
V: TRBV5-4
D: -
DNA: TGTGCCAGCAGCCGCCTCGGCTCCGGCGAGCAGTACTTC
CDR3: CASSRLGSGEQYF

size: few
J: TRBJ2-7
V: TRBV7-9
D: -
DNA: TGTGCCAGCAGCTTAGCGGTGGGCGGCGGGTACGAGCAGTACTTC
CDR3: CASSLAVGGGYEQYF

size: -
J: TRBJ1-4
V: TRBV28
D: -
DNA: TGTGCCAGCAGTCCCTACGCGGAAGCAACTAATGAAAAACTGTTTTTT
CDR3: CASSPYAEATNEKLFF

size: -
J: TRBJ2-1
V: TRBV4-1
D: -
DNA: TGCGCCAGCAGCCACATTCAGAGGCGAGACAATGAGCAGTTCTTC
CDR3: CASSHIQRRDNEQFF

size: -
J: TRBJ2-1
V: TRBV7-8
D: TRBD2
DNA: TGTGCCAGCAGCTTAGTCCGGGGGGATGAGCAGTTCTTC
CDR3: CASSLVRGDEQFF

size: -
J: TRBJ2-3
V: TRBV10-3
D: TRBD2
DNA: TGTGCCATCAGCCCGCGGGGGGAGGGCACAGATACGCAGTATTTT
CDR3: CAISPRGEGTDTQYF